One and the same sample provided the 27 T cell receptor beta chains below, sequenced in a study of T cells in Graves' hyperthyroidism and ophthalmopathy. Amplification targeted TCR beta CDR3 regions from RNA transcripts. A first-round RT-PCR of the TCR CDR3 used the HTBI primer set. Each CDR3 protein gets one entry after TCRdb re-called the multiplex PCR reads with MiXCR. The sample has roughly 100,000 distinct CDR3 sequences, less than 55% seen once. The sequenced sample was blood. These receptors were taken from a man aged 35 to 55 with Graves' hyperthyroidism.

This clonotype was observed a handful of times. A much larger clone sits a single nucleotide away, making a read error possible. The chain links TRBV5-1 to TRBJ2-5, with D hard to call. CDR1 SGHRS and CDR2 YFSETQ come from the germline V gene. Trimming took off 4 bases at V and 5 bases at J, with 12 bases between the two ends. The CDR3 loop spans 13 amino acids. The DNA of the CDR3 is TGCGCCAGCAGCCCGCAGAGTGTGGAGACCCAGTACTTC. It encodes CASSPQSVETQYF.

As regards this clonotype: This clone may be a read error of a much larger clone one base away. The rearrangement joins TRBV12-3 or TRBV12-4 to TRBJ2-4; no reliable D call. The CDR3 totals 14 residues. CDR3 bases: TGTGCCAGCAGTTTAAGTTCATGGGGAAACACTCAGTACTTC. Its translation is CASSLSSWGNTQYF.

This clonotype showed up many times. The chain uses TRBV2 and TRBJ2-7, with D tentatively TRBD1 (6 bases). The CDR3 length is 14 residues. Germline V CDR1 and CDR2: SNHLY, FYNNEI. V lost 3 bases, J lost 2 bases, and 11 bases lay in between. For the CDR3, the DNA is TGTGCCAGCAGTGATTCGACAGGTCCCTACGAGCAGTACTTC. This translates into CASSDSTGPYEQYF.

This chain links TRBV7-9 with TRBJ2-7; 15 nucleotides match TRBD2. The CDR3 sequence is 16 residues long. Germline V lookup: CDR1 SEHNR, CDR2 FQNEAQ (reference sequence). Trimming cost V 5 bases and J 7 bases; bases outside gene matches: 9. DNA for the CDR3: TGTGCCAGCAGCCTATGGACTAGCGGGAGGGGCAATGAGCAGTACTTC. This gives the protein CASSLWTSGRGNEQYF.

A note on this clonotype: A read error may be the cause here, since a much bigger clone is one base away. Here the CDR3 reads CASHPGLNNGQFF. DNA of the CDR3: TGTGCCAGTCATCCGGGACTCAACAATGGGCAGTTCTTC. The chain carries TRBV5-6 and TRBJ2-1; D may be TRBD2 (6 bases). The length of the CDR3 is 13 residues. The V gene's germline CDR1 is SGHDT and CDR2 YYEEEE.

This clonotype has at least ten counts. This sequence joins TRBV19 and TRBJ2-6; 8 nucleotides agree with TRBD2. CDR3 size: 16 residues. The V segment lost 7 bases and the J segment 4 bases; nucleotides outside the gene matches: 9. Germline V gives CDR1 LNHDA, CDR2 SQIVND (reference sequence). DNA of the CDR3: TGTGCCAGTATCCCCGGGGGGGGCCCCGGGGCCAACGTCCTGACTTTC. This sequence encodes CASIPGGGPGANVLTF.

On this clonotype: No conserved phenylalanine or tryptophan is present at the end of the CDR3, so a read error is the likely explanation. This chain joins TRBV14 and TRBJ1-1; D is ambiguous. CDR3 length: 14 amino acids. CDR1 and CDR2 (germline): SGHDN, FVKESK. As DNA, the CDR3 is TGTGCCTGCAGCCAAGCTGGGATGAACACTGAAGCTTTCTCT. Translation: CACSQAGMNTEAFS.

This clonotype was observed a few times. Given a much more abundant clone one base away, this may be a read error. This chain links TRBV11-3 with TRBJ2-5, with 8 bases that match TRBD2. V shed 5 bases and J 5 bases; nucleotides not matched to a gene: 7. The CDR3 length is 14 residues. Germline CDR1 SGHNT, CDR2 YENEEA. CDR3 in DNA: TGTGCCAGCAGCCCGACCCCGGGGGGGGAGACCCAGTACTTC. Translating gives CASSPTPGGETQYF.

To note about this clonotype: Given the absence of the conserved phenylalanine or tryptophan at the CDR3 end, a read error is likely. The chain couples TRBV20-1 to TRBJ2-5; a possible D gene is TRBD1 (5 bases). CDR1 and CDR2 from the germline V gene are DFQATT and SNEGSKA (reference sequence). V was trimmed by 3 bases and J by 5 bases, leaving 7 bases between them. The CDR3 loop spans 11 amino acids. CDR3 sequence: CSARAGETQYC. In DNA form, the CDR3 reads TGCAGTGCTAGGGCAGGGGAGACCCAGTACTGC.

This chain links TRBV15 with TRBJ1-1; 7 nucleotides agree with TRBD1. This CDR3 has 14 amino acids. Per germline, CDR1 LNHNV and CDR2 YYDKDF (reference sequence). V was pared by 0 bases and J by 6 bases, with 4 bases of the junction left unmatched. For the CDR3, the DNA is TGTGCCACCAGCAGAGAACAGGGGAGCTCTGAAGCTTTCTTT. Protein: CATSREQGSSEAFF.

The V and J genes are TRBV18 and TRBJ1-1; no firm D call. The CDR3 is 15 residues long. The germline V gene has CDR1 KGHSH and CDR2 LQKENI. Trimming stripped 1 base from V and 6 bases from J, with 15 bases between. CDR3 sequence: CASSPRAWYRPEAFF. CDR3 coding DNA: TGTGCCAGCTCACCACGGGCTTGGTACAGACCTGAAGCTTTCTTT. The whole variable domain, filled in from reference TRBV18 and TRBJ1-1, reads NAGVMQNPRHLVRRRGQEARLRCSPMKGHSHVYWYRQLPEEGLKFMVYLQKENIIDESGMPKERFSAEFPKEGPSILRIQQVVRGDSAAYFCASSPRAWYRPEAFFGQGTRLTVV.

This clonotype was recorded many times. J is TRBJ2-2 and V is TRBV2; D perhaps matches TRBD2 (5 bases). V was pared by 4 bases and J by 4 bases, with 16 bases between. The CDR3 contains 16 residues. The germline CDR1 and CDR2 sequences are SNHLY and FYNNEI. The DNA for the CDR3 is TGTGCCAGCAGTGGAACGGGATTAGTACGCACCGGGGAGCTGTTTTTT. It specifies CASSGTGLVRTGELFF.

V and J are TRBV7-9 and TRBJ1-6; 9 positions agree with TRBD1. Germline V gives CDR1 SEHNR, CDR2 FQNEAQ (reference sequence). After removal of 11 bases from V and 11 bases from J, the junction contained 10 bases not matched to a gene. The CDR3 spans 13 residues. The CDR3 region is CAGAGTGNPPLHF. CDR3 DNA sequence: TGTGCCGGTGCCGGGACAGGGAATCCACCCCTCCACTTT.

This clonotype was detected ten times or more. The chain links TRBV19 to TRBJ1-2; no firm D call. CDR3 length: 12 amino acids. V lost 3 bases to trimming and J lost 4 bases, with 6 bases between them. The germline CDR1 and CDR2 sequences are LNHDA and SQIVND (reference sequence). The CDR3 here is CASSILGYGYTF. The CDR3 DNA is TGTGCCAGTAGTATCTTGGGCTATGGCTACACCTTC.

This clonotype was seen ten or more times. The rearrangement links TRBV19 to TRBJ2-2, with 8 bases identical to TRBD1. The CDR3 is made up of 15 amino acids. From germline, CDR1 is LNHDA and CDR2 SQIVND (reference sequence). V was clipped by 3 bases and J by 7 bases; unmatched bases: 7. CDR3 residues: CASSMGQVIIGELFF. The CDR3 DNA reads as TGTGCCAGTAGTATGGGACAGGTCATTATCGGGGAGCTGTTTTTT. The whole variable domain, remainder taken from reference TRBV19 and TRBJ2-2, is DGGITQSPKYLFRKEGQNVTLSCEQNLNHDAMYWYRQDPGQGLRLIYYSQIVNDFQKGDIAEGYSVSREKKESFPLTVTSAQKNPTAFYLCASSMGQVIIGELFFGEGSRLTVL.

This clonotype occurred many times. The chain employs TRBV7-8 and TRBJ1-2; TRBD1 matches at 8 bases. The CDR3 length is 14 residues. Per the germline V gene, CDR1 is SGHVS and CDR2 is FQNEAQ. Germline trimming cut 3 bases from V and 4 bases from J; bases unmatched to any gene: 4. CDR3 sequence (DNA): TGTGCCAGCAGCTTCGGACAGGGAGGCTATGGCTACACCTTC. Translated: CASSFGQGGYGYTF. The full variable domain, in which reference TRBV7-8 and TRBJ1-2 provide the parts outside the CDR3, is GAGVSQSPRYKVAKRGQDVALRCDPISGHVSLFWYQQALGQGPEFLTYFQNEAQLDKSGLPSDRFFAERPEGSVSTLKIQRTQQEDSAVYLCASSFGQGGYGYTFGSGTRLTVV.

In its sample, this clonotype was seen many times. The CDR3 coding sequence is TGTGCCAGCAGCTTTTCCGGGACAGGGAATCAGCCCCAGCATTTT. Residues: CASSFSGTGNQPQHF. The chain recombines TRBV7-9 with TRBJ1-5, with 9 bases identical to TRBD1. This CDR3 has 15 amino acids. CDR1 is SEHNR and CDR2 is FQNEAQ in the germline V gene (reference sequence). With 3 bases clipped from V and 4 bases from J, the junction kept 4 bases outside the gene matches. Based on the CDR3 plus reference TRBV7-9 and TRBJ1-5, the full variable domain is DTGVSQNPRHKITKRGQNVTFRCDPISEHNRLYWYRQTLGQGPEFLTYFQNEAQLEKSRLLSDRFSAERPKGSFSTLEIQRTEQGDSAMYLCASSFSGTGNQPQHFGDGTRLSIL.

The table lists this clonotype with a few counts. The rearrangement joins TRBV24-1 to TRBJ2-7; the D gene is possibly TRBD2 (5 bases). Trimming left V 10 bases short and J 2 bases short, with 14 bases between. The germline gives CDR1 KGHDR, CDR2 SFDVKD. There are 13 residues in the CDR3. The CDR3 loop reads CATSDGKTYEQYF. Here the CDR3 DNA reads TGTGCCACGTCTGACGGGAAAACCTACGAGCAGTACTTC.

On this clonotype itself: A read error is likely, as this CDR3 ends without the conserved phenylalanine or tryptophan. V gene TRBV7-2 combines with J gene TRBJ1-2, with unresolved D. V lost 5 bases, J lost 0 bases, and 10 bases lay in between. This CDR3 is 14 amino acids long. The V gene's germline CDR1 is SGHTA and CDR2 FQGNSA. CDR3 DNA: TGTGCCAGCAGCCCTCGAGTAGCTAACTATGGCTACACCCTC. This codes for CASSPRVANYGYTL.

This clonotype was found many times. V gene TRBV7-9 combines with J gene TRBJ2-2; perhaps TRBD2 as D (7 bases). Germline V gene sequence: CDR1 SEHNR, CDR2 FQNEAQ (reference sequence). This CDR3 has 16 amino acids. V was shortened by 4 bases and J by 6 bases, with 18 bases between the two germline ends. CDR3 DNA: TGTGCCAGCAGCTCCGGGGGGCTAGCCAGGGCCGGGGAGCTGTTTTTT. Translation: CASSSGGLARAGELFF.

There are many counts of this clonotype. The chain links TRBV20-1 to TRBJ2-3; TRBD1 matches 7 bases. The germline V gene encodes CDR1 DFQATT and CDR2 SNEGSKA (reference sequence). CDR3 size: 16 residues. The ends lost 5 bases at V and 2 bases at J; junction bases unmatched: 13. The CDR3 protein is CSAEPRNRGSTDTQYF. The CDR3 DNA reads TGCAGTGCTGAACCTAGAAACAGGGGTTCCACAGATACGCAGTATTTT.

This clonotype has just one count. The chain carries TRBV5-1 and TRBJ2-7, with D perhaps matching TRBD1 (6 bases). V lost 0 bases to trimming and J lost 1 base, with 11 bases between them. The germline V gene encodes CDR1 SGHRS and CDR2 YFSETQ. CDR3 length: 15 residues. The chain's CDR3 is CASSLEATGSYEQYF. CDR3 coding DNA: TGCGCCAGCAGCTTGGAAGCGACAGGTTCCTACGAGCAGTACTTC.

For this clonotype: A read error may explain this, as a much larger clone is one base away. This chain joins TRBV25-1 and TRBJ2-7; tentatively, D is TRBD2 (5 bases). This CDR3 has 13 residues. Germline assignment: CDR1 MGHDK and CDR2 SYGVNS. Trimming removed 7 bases at V and 3 bases at J, with 13 bases between. The CDR3 coding sequence is TGTGCCAGCACTTTGGAGGCACTCTACGAGCAGTACTTC. Amino acid sequence: CASTLEALYEQYF.

The chain is built from TRBV7-2 and TRBJ2-7, with 9 bases that match TRBD1. This CDR3 spans 14 amino acids. V was pared by 6 bases and J by 7 bases, with 10 bases of the junction left unmatched. The germline gives CDR1 SGHTA, CDR2 FQGNSA. Here the CDR3 DNA reads TGTGCCAGCAGGACCGGGACAGGGAAGTGGGAGCAGTACTTC. This encodes CASRTGTGKWEQYF.

The chain employs TRBV9 and TRBJ2-7; no reliable D call. Trimming took 0 bases from V and 2 from J, leaving 12 bases between them. The germline V gene encodes CDR1 SGDLS and CDR2 YYNGEE. The length of the CDR3 is 15 residues. CDR3 region: CASSVGPKATYEQYF. The CDR3, as DNA: TGTGCCAGCAGCGTAGGTCCTAAGGCAACCTACGAGCAGTACTTC.

This clonotype was counted at least ten times. The chain joins TRBV5-1 to TRBJ2-5; 7 nucleotides agree with TRBD2. CDR3 length: 14 residues. Germline CDR1 SGHRS, CDR2 YFSETQ. Trimming cost V 2 bases and J 5 bases; bases outside gene matches: 6. The CDR3 DNA sequence: TGCGCCAGCAGCTTCGGGGCGGGGGAGGAGACCCAGTACTTC. It translates to CASSFGAGEETQYF.

This clonotype was seen repeatedly, ten times or more. The chain is built from TRBV12-3 or TRBV12-4 and TRBJ2-1; D tentatively reads TRBD1 or TRBD2 (7 bases each). Trimming removed 6 bases from V and 8 bases from J, with 20 bases in between. This CDR3 region has 15 residues. DNA of the CDR3: TGTGCCAGCAGCCCACTAGCGAGACAGGGCGATGAGCAGTTCTTC. It is translated as CASSPLARQGDEQFF.